This T cell receptor (beta chain) stems from a study of CD8+ T cells in alopecia areata. Study outcomes and limitations: Possibly as an HLA-related effect, TCR sharing across patients appeared less clear than in mice. Only a single nonresponder existed, so baseline CD8+ expansion links stay unclear. Sequenced scalp T cells also include alphabeta T cells resident in normal skin.

V lost 7 bases and J 2 bases, leaving 6 bases between the germline ends. Germline-derived CDR1 and CDR2 are MNHEY and SMNVEV (reference sequence). The length of the CDR3 is 12 residues. Turning to this clone: Its antigen is not known.

The treatment is: oral pan-JAK inhibitor, 5-10 mg twice daily. Following RNA extraction, reverse transcription yielded cDNA that acted as the sequencing template. Here immunoSEQ multiplex PCR was the method, and the copy in TCRdb shows in-frame clones only, minus some. The sample records 110,000 or so clones, less than 75% being singletons. The gene calls are TRBV27 and TRBJ1-5; no reliable D call. The material sequenced was CD8+ T cells sorted from blood, taken at week 4, from a patient treated with tofacitinib. The sequence derives from a human donor with alopecia areata. In DNA form, the CDR3 reads TGTGCCAGCACCAGCGGCAATCAGCCCCAGCATTTT. It encodes CASTSGNQPQHF.